This T cell receptor beta chain was identified in a study of blood T cell repertoires in COVID-19. Background on the study: T cells, B-cell-depleted T cells, or PBMCs supplied cDNA or gDNA.

This CDR3 contains 18 residues. Trimming pared 5 bases from V and 3 bases from J, leaving 25 bases between. Germline CDR1 is SGHNT and CDR2 is YENEEA. Original processing notes: How many nucleated cells were present was estimated from reference gene primer amplification. Profiled with immunoSEQ multiplex PCR; TCRdb holds only in-frame clones, not every one. V, J and clone size derive from that table, while D and trimming were established from the DNA sequence. The sample holds fewer than 35,000 clones, approximately 90% seen once. This clone was observed once. This chain links TRBV11-3 with TRBJ2-5, with D maybe TRBD2 (5 bases). Source material: peripheral blood. The sequence came from a man between 60 and 75 years old with acute or convalescent COVID-19. This CDR3 is CASSLPPLRSTREETQYF. In DNA, the CDR3 is TGTGCCAGCAGCCTCCCCCCTTTGCGCTCCACTAGGGAAGAGACCCAGTACTTC.